A selection of T cell receptor beta chains follows, all from one sample in a study of control samples from healthy donors and cancer patients. TCRdb keeps only in-frame clones here, not all; method: immunoSEQ multiplex PCR. The table lists about 44,000 clones, over 65% of them singletons. Sequencing was done on a sample of formalin-fixed, paraffin-embedded tissue. The receptors were gathered from a male donor with melanoma. Each CDR3 is given with its conserved first and last residue. Each record gives: D gene, clone size, V gene, J gene, CDR3 DNA, CDR3 protein. D genes are given only for firm matches. Not every row has a clone size; where given, it reads once, few, many or a size class.

TRBD1	NA	TRBV5-1	TRBJ2-7	TGCGCCAGCAGCTCCGGACAGGGGGCGCGCGAGCAGTACTTC	CASSSGQGAREQYF
TRBD2	NA	TRBV24-1	TRBJ2-1	TGTGCCACCAGTGATTCACGCCTAGCGGCAAACAATGAGCAGTTCTTC	CATSDSRLAANNEQFF
TRBD2	NA	TRBV10-3	TRBJ2-4	TGTGCCATCAGTTTGGGCGGGGGAAACATTCAGTACTTC	CAISLGGGNIQYF
TRBD2	NA	TRBV4-1	TRBJ2-3	TGCGCCAGCAGCCAAGATGGTTTGGGGACTAGCGATACGCAGTATTTT	CASSQDGLGTSDTQYF
TRBD1	NA	TRBV15	TRBJ2-5	TGTGCCACCAGCAGCCCCAGGACAGGGACCAGGGAGACCCAGTACTTC	CATSSPRTGTRETQYF
TRBD2	once	TRBV2	TRBJ2-2	TGTGCCAGCGGTGTGACTAGCAACACCGGGGAGCTGTTTTTT	CASGVTSNTGELFF
TRBD1	NA	TRBV2	TRBJ2-7	TGTGCCAGCAGTGAAGGTCCGGGACAGGGGTACGAGCAGTACTTC	CASSEGPGQGYEQYF
NA	NA	TRBV6-5	TRBJ2-7	TGTGCCAGCAGTTATAGGGCGGGGAATTACGAGCAGTACTTC	CASSYRAGNYEQYF
NA	NA	TRBV6-1	TRBJ1-5	TGTGCCAGCAGTGACCAGGGTAGCAATCAGCCCCAGCATTTT	CASSDQGSNQPQHF
NA	NA	TRBV7-6	TRBJ2-5	TGTGCCAGCAGCTTAGTAGCTCTATACCAAGAGACCCAGTACTTC	CASSLVALYQETQYF
NA	NA	TRBV23-1	TRBJ2-5	TGCGCCAGCAGTCAATCGATACAGGGGGCCCCTGGGACTAGTAAGGAGACCCAGTACTTC	CASSQSIQGAPGTSKETQYF
NA	NA	TRBV9	TRBJ1-3	TGTGCCAGCAGCGTTGGAAACCCTGGAAACACCATATATTTT	CASSVGNPGNTIYF
TRBD1	NA	TRBV6-4	TRBJ2-3	TGTGCCACAGGACAGGGGCACACAGATACGCAGTATTTT	CATGQGHTDTQYF
NA	NA	TRBV6-5	TRBJ1-2	TGTGCCAGCAGGACAGGATCTAACTATGGCTACACCTTC	CASRTGSNYGYTF
TRBD2	NA	TRBV5-1	TRBJ2-2	TGCGCCAGCAGCCAACTAGCGGGAGCGGGCACCGGGGAGCTGTTTTTT	CASSQLAGAGTGELFF
TRBD2	few	TRBV5-1	TRBJ2-1	TGCGCCAGCAGCTTGGGCGGGGGTAAGGCCAATGAGCAGTTCTTC	CASSLGGGKANEQFF
NA	NA	TRBV7-9	TRBJ2-3	TGTGCCAGCAGCTTAGGGGGGGCATCCCCTAGCACAGATACGCAGTATTTT	CASSLGGASPSTDTQYF
NA	few	TRBV4-1	TRBJ2-1	TGCGCCAGCAGCCCCCCCCGACCCTCTTATGATCGGCAGTTCTTC	CASSPPRPSYDRQFF
NA	once	TRBV2	TRBJ2-3	TGTGCCAGCAGTGCATTGGGCAGGGGGGCAGATACGCAGTATTTT	CASSALGRGADTQYF
TRBD1	NA	TRBV28	TRBJ2-2	TGTGCCAGCAGCCTCGGGACAGGGGCCTTCACCGGGGAGCTGTTTTTT	CASSLGTGAFTGELFF
NA	NA	TRBV28	TRBJ1-2	TGTGCCAGCAGTCCTAAAAGGGGACGGACCTTGAACTATGGCTACACCTTC	CASSPKRGRTLNYGYTF
TRBD1	few	TRBV18	TRBJ1-5	TGTGCCAGCTCACCTGGACAGGGAGAGCAGCCCCAGCATTTT	CASSPGQGEQPQHF
NA	NA	TRBV5-4	TRBJ1-1	TGTGCCAGCAGCTTGGATGAGACGAGGGGCACTGAAGCTTTCTTT	CASSLDETRGTEAFF
TRBD1	NA	TRBV9	TRBJ2-7	TGTGCCAGCAGCCCTGGGACAGGGGAGATCGAGCAGTACTTC	CASSPGTGEIEQYF
TRBD2	NA	TRBV29-1	TRBJ2-1	TGCAGCGTTGAGGGAGGGAGGCTAGCGGGAGCCTACAATGAGCAGTTCTTC	CSVEGGRLAGAYNEQFF
NA	NA	TRBV6-5	TRBJ2-3	TGTGCCACTACCAGGCAGGGGTGGCCAGATACGCAGTATTTT	CATTRQGWPDTQYF
TRBD1	NA	TRBV7-9	TRBJ1-5	TGTGCCAGCAGCTACGGGACAGGGGGCGGCGGCAATCAGCCCCAGCATTTT	CASSYGTGGGGNQPQHF
NA	NA	TRBV11-3	TRBJ2-5	TGTGCCAGCAGCGCGGAGGGGGGGTCCGGGACCCAGTACTTC	CASSAEGGSGTQYF
TRBD2	NA	TRBV20-1	TRBJ2-5	TGCAGTGCTAGTCGGCGGGAGGGCCGGGAGACCCAGTACTTC	CSASRREGRETQYF
NA	NA	TRBV6-1	TRBJ1-1	TGTGCCAGCAGTGAAGAATGGACACAGAACACTGAAGCTTTCTTT	CASSEEWTQNTEAFF
TRBD1	NA	TRBV4-1	TRBJ2-3	TGCGCCAGCAGCCAAACGACAGGGGGCAAGTTTGATTCAGATACGCAGTATTTT	CASSQTTGGKFDSDTQYF
NA	NA	TRBV5-1	TRBJ2-7	TGCGCCAGCAGCTTGGGTGCGACAGGTAACAACGAGCAGTACTTC	CASSLGATGNNEQYF
NA	NA	TRBV6-4	TRBJ1-5	TGTGCCAGCAGTGACTCGATTAGGAGAGGGGGGGTTCAAGATCAGCCCCAGCATTTT	CASSDSIRRGGVQDQPQHF
NA	NA	TRBV5-7	TRBJ2-3	TGTGCCAGCAGCTTGAGGGGAGGCAACTTCACAGATACGCAGTATTTT	CASSLRGGNFTDTQYF
TRBD2	NA	TRBV4-2	TRBJ2-3	TGTGCCAGCAGCCAAGGACTAGCGGGAGCAGATACGCAGTATTTT	CASSQGLAGADTQYF
TRBD2	NA	TRBV7-3	TRBJ2-1	TGTGCCAGCAGCCCGACTAGCGGCTTTCTTTCTACCTACAATGAGCAGTTCTTC	CASSPTSGFLSTYNEQFF
TRBD1	once	TRBV10-1	TRBJ2-1	TGCGCCAGCAGTGATTCAGGACAGGGGGGGAATGAGCAGTTCTTC	CASSDSGQGGNEQFF
NA	few	TRBV5-8	TRBJ2-5	TGTGCCAGCAACGTAAACAGGATCCAAGAGACCCAGTACTTC	CASNVNRIQETQYF
NA	once	TRBV6-1	TRBJ2-7	TGTGCCAGCAGTGAAGGGCCCAGCTACGAGCAGTACTTC	CASSEGPSYEQYF
NA	NA	TRBV19	TRBJ1-6	TGTGCCAGTGGTCCTGATTCACCCCTCCACTTT	CASGPDSPLHF
NA	NA	TRBV5-4	TRBJ2-2	TGTGCCAGCAGCTTTGATCTAGGGGGGTCCGGGGAGCTGTTTTTT	CASSFDLGGSGELFF
NA	NA	TRBV5-1	TRBJ2-3	NA	CASSFGQGGTDTQYF
TRBD1	few	TRBV29-1	TRBJ2-5	TGCAGCGTCGATCCGGGACAGGGGTGGGAGACCCAGTACTTC	CSVDPGQGWETQYF
NA	few	TRBV4-2	TRBJ2-2	TGTGCCAGCAGCCAACTTGGCAAAGGGGAGTTGTCCGGGGAGCTGTTTTTT	CASSQLGKGELSGELFF
TRBD2	NA	TRBV24-1	TRBJ2-1	TGTGCCACCAGTGTTGCGGGAGGACGAAATGAGCAGTTCTTC	CATSVAGGRNEQFF
TRBD2	NA	TRBV28	TRBJ2-7	TGTGCCAGTAGCCCCAGCGGGAGGATTTACGAGCAGTACTTC	CASSPSGRIYEQYF
NA	few	TRBV18	TRBJ1-1	TGTGCCAGCTCACCAAACACGCAGGGTGAAGCTTTCTTT	CASSPNTQGEAFF
NA	NA	TRBV5-1	TRBJ2-2	TGCGCCAGCAGCCTGGGCGTCGCCGGGGAGCTGTTTTTT	CASSLGVAGELFF
TRBD1	NA	TRBV5-4	TRBJ1-2	TGTGCCAGCAGCTTGGCCGGTACAGGGGGCGCGAGTGGCTACACCTTC	CASSLAGTGGASGYTF
NA	NA	TRBV7-2	TRBJ1-2	TGTGCCAGCAGCTTAGACTTAGGAGTTGTCGGCGGCTACACCTTC	CASSLDLGVVGGYTF
NA	NA	TRBV19	TRBJ2-1	TGTGCCAGTGCCCTATGGGACGCAGACAATGAGCAGTTCTTC	CASALWDADNEQFF
TRBD2	once	TRBV7-9	TRBJ2-3	TGTGCCAGCGAAATGCCGGGACTAGCGGCGGTCGGGACAGATACGCAGTATTTT	CASEMPGLAAVGTDTQYF
NA	few	TRBV6-5	TRBJ2-3	TGTGCCAGCAGACCCCATTCCACAGATACGCAGTATTTT	CASRPHSTDTQYF